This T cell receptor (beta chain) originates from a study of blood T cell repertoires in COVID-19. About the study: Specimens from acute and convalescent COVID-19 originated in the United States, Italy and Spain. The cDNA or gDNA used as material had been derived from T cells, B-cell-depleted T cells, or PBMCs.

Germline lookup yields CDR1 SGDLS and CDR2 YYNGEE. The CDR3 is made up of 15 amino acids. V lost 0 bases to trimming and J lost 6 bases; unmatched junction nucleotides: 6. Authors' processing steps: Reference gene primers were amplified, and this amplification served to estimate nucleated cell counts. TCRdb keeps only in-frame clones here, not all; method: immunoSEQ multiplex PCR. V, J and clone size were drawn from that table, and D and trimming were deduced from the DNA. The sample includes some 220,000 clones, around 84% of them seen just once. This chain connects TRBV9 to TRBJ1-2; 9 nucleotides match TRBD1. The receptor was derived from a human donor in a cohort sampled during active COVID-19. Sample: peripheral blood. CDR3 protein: CASSVGRGQGDGYTF. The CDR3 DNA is TGTGCCAGCAGCGTAGGGAGGGGACAGGGTGATGGCTACACCTTC.